Relative to its sample, the clone carrying this T cell receptor beta chain is large (0.1 to 1%). The antigen is not known. Clones were sequenced by immunoSEQ multiplex PCR, and TCRdb holds only the in-frame ones, with some missing. The table includes roughly 25,000 clones, 65% to 85% detected once. This sample is part of a study of a mutant IDH1 vaccine in newly diagnosed glioma. Germline lookup yields CDR1 LNHNV and CDR2 YYDKDF (reference sequence). Losses at the gene ends were 5 bases for V and 2 bases for J; bases not matched to a gene: 4. The CDR3 sequence is 15 residues long. Time point defined: week 5, during vaccination. Doses of 300 ug of mutant IDH1 20-mer peptide were given with topical imiquimod.

Here the sequenced sample was PBMCs, taken from a glioma patient whose treatment included an IDH1 peptide vaccine. The sequence was collected from a man in his forties with glioma. The chain recombines TRBV15 with TRBJ2-1; 9 bases map to TRBD2. The CDR3: CATSRGLAAYNEQFF. Written as DNA, the CDR3 is TGTGCCACCAGCCGGGGACTAGCAGCCTACAATGAGCAGTTCTTC.